Listed below are T cell receptor beta chains from one sample, sequenced in a study of T-cell memory formation after mild COVID-19. TCRdb re-derived calls from the 5' RACE reads in MiXCR, one entry per CDR3 protein. This table holds some 440,000 distinct CDR3 sequences, about 23% found once. Source material: PBMCs or a T cell subset sorted from them (not recorded which). The source of these receptors is an adult woman who had mild COVID-19 (a few samples of this study predate the infection). Cell type and time point are not known. Each CDR3 is given with its conserved first and last residue. Fields, in order: J gene, D gene, V gene, clone size, CDR3 DNA, CDR3 protein. D genes are given only for firm matches. Clone size is not always given. Where it is, it says once, few, many or a class for expanded clones.

J gene: TRBJ2-7
D gene: TRBD2
V gene: TRBV13
clone size: few
CDR3 DNA: TGTGCCAGCAGCCAAGGACTAGCGAGAGCGGAGCAGTACTTC
CDR3 protein: CASSQGLARAEQYF

J gene: TRBJ2-7
D gene: NA
V gene: TRBV7-3
clone size: few
CDR3 DNA: TGTGCCAGCAGCTTAATTGGCGTAAGCGAGCAGTACTTC
CDR3 protein: CASSLIGVSEQYF

J gene: TRBJ2-7
D gene: NA
V gene: TRBV7-6
clone size: NA
CDR3 DNA: TGTGCCAGCAGCCCTAGGACACCGGGGGACGAGCAGTACTTC
CDR3 protein: CASSPRTPGDEQYF

J gene: TRBJ2-3
D gene: NA
V gene: TRBV20-1
clone size: many
CDR3 DNA: TGCAGTGCTCCCTTCGGCGGATCTAGCACAGATACGCAGTATTTT
CDR3 protein: CSAPFGGSSTDTQYF

J gene: TRBJ2-3
D gene: TRBD2
V gene: TRBV30
clone size: few
CDR3 DNA: TGTGCCTGGAGTAGGATGACTAGCCCCGGCACAGATACGCAGTATTTT
CDR3 protein: CAWSRMTSPGTDTQYF

J gene: TRBJ1-2
D gene: NA
V gene: TRBV4-1
clone size: NA
CDR3 DNA: TGCGCCAGCAGCGTCTCCACGGGGGGAGGCTACACCTTC
CDR3 protein: CASSVSTGGGYTF

J gene: TRBJ2-1
D gene: NA
V gene: TRBV9
clone size: NA
CDR3 DNA: TGTGCCAGCAGCGTCTCTACAAACCCTGAGCAGTTCTTT
CDR3 protein: CASSVSTNPEQFF

J gene: TRBJ1-2
D gene: TRBD1
V gene: TRBV3-1
clone size: NA
CDR3 DNA: TGTGCCAGCAGCCCGACGGACAGGACTTGGTATGGCTACACCTTC
CDR3 protein: CASSPTDRTWYGYTF

J gene: TRBJ1-1
D gene: NA
V gene: TRBV21-1
clone size: few
CDR3 DNA: TGTGCCAGCAGCACACAATTATTACAGGGTTGCACTGAAGCTTTCTTT
CDR3 protein: CASSTQLLQGCTEAFF

J gene: TRBJ1-4
D gene: NA
V gene: TRBV4-1
clone size: NA
CDR3 DNA: TGCGCCAGCAGCCCTGGGACAACCGTGGCAACTAATGAAAAACTGTTTTTT
CDR3 protein: CASSPGTTVATNEKLFF

J gene: TRBJ2-1
D gene: TRBD1
V gene: TRBV5-1
clone size: few
CDR3 DNA: TGCGCCAGCAGCCAACGCCCTGATCCCGGGACAGGAGACAATGAGCAGTTCTTC
CDR3 protein: CASSQRPDPGTGDNEQFF

J gene: TRBJ2-5
D gene: NA
V gene: TRBV14
clone size: NA
CDR3 DNA: TGTGCCAGCAGTCGAACCGGGACAAGGGAGACCCAGTACTTC
CDR3 protein: CASSRTGTRETQYF